The T cell receptor beta chain described here comes from a study of early T cells in non-severe SARS-CoV-2 infection (dated by TCRdb to the early 2020s). A note on the overall study: TCR sequencing used bulk RNA from unsorted whole blood, so alpha and beta chains could not be paired. Study-wide findings and limitations: VDJdb matching was skewed toward anti-spike CD8 responses and likely underestimated virus-specific expansions, missing private and CD4 specificities.

The library was built by means of 5' RACE. The data were produced on a NextSeq 500. Unique molecular identifiers were attached to individual cDNA molecules in the TCR library protocol so that sequencing error and PCR bias could be corrected. Both TCR alpha and beta chains were sequenced, and tight co-correlation was observed between alpha and beta sequence abundances in each sample. Per the original workflow: V gene, J gene and CDR3 annotation of TCR sequences was performed with Decombinator V4. TCRs were defined as expanded if a significant change between any two time points was detected under a Poisson model with p below 0.0001. Abundances of TCRs were expressed as counts per million after normalisation to the total number of TCRs sequenced in each sample. TRAV1-2 paired with TRAJ12, TRAJ20 or TRAJ33 defined MAIT TCRs, while TRAV10 paired with TRAJ18 defined iNKT TCRs. VDJdb, accessed on 1 November 2021, was searched for TCRs annotated for CMV, EBV and SARS-CoV-2, and TCRs annotated for more than one antigen were excluded. Using fastp at Q25 and MiXCR, TCRdb reprocessed the public reads and kept productive beta chains. Duplicate CDR3 protein sequences are folded into a single record with the most common DNA and genes. TCRdb, not the original authors, processed these V and J calls. For this sample there are 65,000 to 95,000 distinct CDR3 sequences; less than 20% appear just once. The ten largest clones take up about 3.1% of the sample.

CDR1 and CDR2 were assigned from the germline V gene as MNHNS and SASEGT. Inclusive of the bounding cysteine and phenylalanine, the CDR3 is 16 residues long. The DNA shown is the 48-base CDR3, in frame from base 1. The germline V end is reduced by 7 bases and the J end by 9 bases; junction bases left unmatched: 15. This clonotype was counted between two and nine times. Its antigen has not been determined. Per-nucleotide qualities are absent, and no much larger clonotype sits a single base away. The study was a case-control design nested within a healthcare worker cohort in London, UK, with weekly nasopharyngeal swab PCR tests and blood sampling. Between 23 and 31 March 2020, the week of the UK lockdown, healthcare workers were enrolled and then followed up weekly for as long as 16 weeks.

Sequenced sample: whole blood. The sequence links TRBV6-1 to TRBJ2-1, and 10 bases in between align with TRBD2. This TCR was recovered from an adult who was a healthcare worker with PCR-confirmed SARS-CoV-2 infection or an uninfected control (not recorded which). In nucleotides, the sequence is TGTGCCAGCACAAGGGTAGCGGGGGGCCTGTACGGTGAGCAGTTCTTC. It translates to CASTRVAGGLYGEQFF.